The 31 T cell receptor beta chains given below trace back to one sample, sequenced in a study of type 1 and type 2 diabetes patients. The PCR template was genomic DNA. The TCR beta CDR3 region was amplified using 30 forward and 13 reverse primers. TCRdb called the multiplex PCR reads again in MiXCR, with one record for every CDR3 protein. The sample holds about 250,000 distinct CDR3 sequences; over 45% are singletons and the top ten take roughly 15%. Specimen: peripheral blood mononuclear cells (PBMCs). These receptors all stem from a man younger than 30 with type 2 diabetes.

This clonotype turned up a few times. The chain carries TRBV10-3 and TRBJ2-3; possible D gene TRBD2, 6 bases. Between the trimmed V and J ends, which lost 6 bases and 4 bases, there was a span of 17 bases. This CDR3 spans 15 amino acids. The germline CDR1 and CDR2 sequences are ENHRY and SYGVKD. The CDR3 DNA sequence: TGTGCCATCAGGCCAGTCTGGGGAGGCGCAGATACGCAGTATTTT. Its translation is CAIRPVWGGADTQYF.

V usage is TRBV7-2 and J usage is TRBJ1-1; D ambiguous. Germline V gene lookup returns CDR1 SGHTA and CDR2 FQGNSA. Trimming took off 7 bases at V and 4 bases at J, with 13 bases between the two ends. This CDR3 region has 13 residues. In nucleotides, the CDR3 is TGTGCCAGCAACCCCTATATTTCCACTGAAGCTTTCTTT. Translation: CASNPYISTEAFF.

This clonotype occurred a few times. CDR3 nucleotide sequence: TGCGCCAGCAGCCAAGATGGGCTGTATGGCTACACCTTC. The encoded protein is CASSQDGLYGYTF. The genes are TRBV4-1 and TRBJ1-2; D remains ambiguous. V gave up 0 bases and J gave up 5 bases, with 7 bases separating them. Germline CDR1 reads MGHRA; CDR2 reads YSYEKL. CDR3 length equals 13 residues.

The chain recombines TRBV7-9 with TRBJ1-6, with D hard to call. The CDR3 is 16 amino acids. The V gene's germline CDR1 is SEHNR and CDR2 FQNEAQ (reference sequence). Trimming pared 5 bases from V and 0 bases from J, leaving 11 bases between. DNA for the CDR3: TGTGCCAGCAGCCAGCGCAAGAGCTCCTATAATTCACCCCTCCACTTT. Protein product: CASSQRKSSYNSPLHF.

This chain uses TRBV4-1 with TRBJ2-7; a weak D match, TRBD2 (5 bases). Germline CDR1 MGHRA, CDR2 YSYEKL. V was cut by 0 bases and J by 2 bases, with 11 bases left in between. The CDR3 has 15 residues. In DNA, the CDR3 is TGCGCCAGCAGCCAAGATCCCAGCGGAACCTACGAGCAGTACTTC. Its protein product is CASSQDPSGTYEQYF.

The chain combines TRBV20-1 with TRBJ2-7; TRBD1 agrees at 8 bases. The V gene's germline CDR1 is DFQATT and CDR2 SNEGSKA (reference sequence). This CDR3 has 13 amino acids. The ends lost 5 bases at V and 2 bases at J; junction bases unmatched: 5. The CDR3 region has the DNA TGCAGTGCTCGGACAGGGAAACCCTACGAGCAGTACTTC. Translating gives CSARTGKPYEQYF.

This rearrangement joins TRBV28 to TRBJ2-7; 8 bases align to TRBD2. J lost 4 bases, V lost 5 bases, and 4 bases had no gene match. This CDR3 region has 13 residues. Germline values: CDR1 MDHEN, CDR2 SYDVKM. CDR3 bases: TGTGCCAGCAGTCAAGCGGGAGTATACGAGCAGTACTTC. It is translated as CASSQAGVYEQYF.

The rearrangement links TRBV27 to TRBJ2-1; 8 bases agree with TRBD1. The CDR3 is 13 residues long. V shed 6 bases and J 6 bases; nucleotides not matched to a gene: 4. Germline V gene lookup returns CDR1 MNHEY and CDR2 SMNVEV (reference sequence). The CDR3 DNA sequence: TGTGCCAGCAGCCGCGGGACAGGCAATGAGCAGTTCTTC. Protein product: CASSRGTGNEQFF.

CDR3 in DNA: TGTGCCAGCACCCCTAGGGATGCAATATACAATGAGCAGTTCTTC. It is translated as CASTPRDAIYNEQFF. This chain joins TRBV7-3 and TRBJ2-1; no firm D call. The CDR3 is 15 residues long. Trimming pared 7 bases from V and 4 bases from J, leaving 17 bases between. CDR1 SGHTA and CDR2 FQGTGA come from the germline V gene.

V usage is TRBV7-3 and J usage is TRBJ2-1; 11 nucleotides align to TRBD2. Trimming took 5 bases from V and 7 from J; bases not matched to a gene: 10. This CDR3 contains 16 residues. Germline V gene lookup returns CDR1 SGHTA and CDR2 FQGTGA. This CDR3 is CASSRPGTSGTNEQFF. The CDR3 coding sequence is TGTGCCAGCAGCCGGCCCGGGACTAGCGGCACGAATGAGCAGTTCTTC.

V and J are TRBV2 and TRBJ2-3; tentatively, D is TRBD1 or TRBD2 (5 bases each). V was trimmed by 11 bases and J by 4 bases, leaving 16 bases between them. This CDR3 has 13 residues. Germline V gives CDR1 SNHLY, CDR2 FYNNEI. The CDR3, as DNA: TGTGCCTGGAGTGCCGGGACCGCAGATACGCAGTATTTT. Its translation: CAWSAGTADTQYF.

CDR3 sequence: CAWSSTDYNEQYF. CDR3 DNA: TGTGCCTGGAGTTCGACAGACTACAATGAGCAGTACTTC. This rearrangement joins TRBV30 to TRBJ2-7; TRBD1 or TRBD2 may be the D gene (5 bases each). The V end lost 2 bases, the J end lost 7 bases, and 15 bases lay between the germline ends. Germline CDR1 and CDR2: GTSNPN and SVGIG (reference sequence). This CDR3 spans 13 amino acids. The variable domain in full, with the rest retrieved from reference TRBV30 and TRBJ2-7, is SQTIHQWPATLVQPVGSPLSLECTVEGTSNPNLYWYRQAAGRGLQLLFYSVGIGQISSEVPQNLSASRPQDRQFILSSKKLLLSDSGFYLCAWSSTDYNEQYFGPGTRLTVT.

This clonotype appeared once. This sequence may be a read error, since a much larger clone differs from it by one base. This sequence joins TRBV2 and TRBJ1-1; D remains unclear. CDR1 and CDR2 (germline): SNHLY, FYNNEI. CDR3 length equals 11 residues. The CDR3: CASTKNTKAFF. The CDR3 DNA reads as TGTGCCAGCACGAAGAACACTAAAGCTTTCTTT.

This clonotype was counted once. This chain uses TRBV10-2 with TRBJ2-2; 9 bases align to TRBD1. Germline V gene lookup returns CDR1 WSHSY and CDR2 SAAADI. The V gene end was trimmed by 6 bases and the J gene end by 11 bases; junction bases not matched to a gene: 19. The CDR3 runs to 17 residues. The DNA of the CDR3 is TGCGCCAGCAGATCTCCTCGGACAGGGGTATCCTCCCGAGAGCTGTTTTTT. Protein sequence: CASRSPRTGVSSRELFF.

In nucleotides, the CDR3 is TGTGCCAGCAGCCCCCGGACTAGCGGCCTCAATGAGCAGTTCTTC. Its protein is CASSPRTSGLNEQFF. The V call is TRBV13, the J call TRBJ2-1; the match to TRBD2 covers 10 bases. The CDR3 length is 15 residues. Germline V CDR1 and CDR2: PRHDT, FYEKMQ (reference sequence). Losses at the gene ends were 5 bases for V and 6 bases for J; bases not matched to a gene: 7.

The V gene is TRBV5-5, the J gene TRBJ2-7; D remains ambiguous. The CDR3 has 16 residues. V shed 3 bases and J shed 5 bases, with 21 bases lying between them. The V gene's germline CDR1 is SGHKS and CDR2 YYEKEE (reference sequence). CDR3 sequence: CASSSEVSWAYDEQYF. For the CDR3, the DNA is TGTGCCAGCAGCTCCGAAGTTTCTTGGGCTTACGACGAGCAGTACTTC.

The gene calls are TRBV19 and TRBJ2-1; the match to TRBD1 covers 11 bases. Germline values: CDR1 LNHDA, CDR2 SQIVND (reference sequence). The CDR3 consists of 16 residues. V gave up 5 bases and J gave up 8 bases; unmatched junction bases: 11. The CDR3 DNA reads TGTGCCAGTAGTGCAACACGGGACAGGGGGTCCGATGAGCAGTTCTTC. It yields the protein CASSATRDRGSDEQFF.

This clonotype was seen many times. The chain employs TRBV2 and TRBJ1-6, with 9 bases fitting TRBD1. There are 14 residues in the CDR3. Looked up from germline, CDR1 is SNHLY and CDR2 is FYNNEI. Losses at the gene ends were 5 bases for V and 10 bases for J; bases not matched to a gene: 6. The CDR3 DNA follows: TGTGCCAGCAGTTACGGGACAGGGTACTCACCCCTCCACTTT. This codes for CASSYGTGYSPLHF.

This clonotype was observed a handful of times. The chain's CDR3 is CACNRMNTEAFF. The CDR3 DNA follows: TGTGCCTGTAACAGGATGAACACTGAAGCTTTCTTT. This chain joins TRBV30 and TRBJ1-1; maybe TRBD1 (5 bases). Trimming removed 6 bases from V and 0 bases from J, with 8 bases in between. This CDR3 is built from 12 residues. CDR1 and CDR2 from the germline V gene are GTSNPN and SVGIG (reference sequence).

The chain recombines TRBV7-3 with TRBJ2-1; D gene unclear. CDR3 length: 13 residues. V was clipped by 1 base and J by 10 bases, with 11 bases between them. Germline V gives CDR1 SGHTA, CDR2 FQGTGA. DNA for the CDR3: TGTGCCAGCAGCTTAAATGCAGGTTGGGAGCAGTTCTTC. It codes for CASSLNAGWEQFF.

V is TRBV7-2 and J is TRBJ2-7; possible D gene TRBD2, 5 bases. Germline CDR1 reads SGHTA; CDR2 reads FQGNSA. The CDR3 runs to 16 residues. V lost 1 base to trimming and J lost 5 bases, with 18 bases between them. The CDR3 nucleotides are TGTGCCAGCAGCTTAGGAAAGGTGAGGGCCATGGACGAGCAGTACTTC. The encoded protein is CASSLGKVRAMDEQYF.

The V gene is TRBV20-1, the J gene TRBJ1-2, with D hard to call. CDR3 length equals 14 residues. Germline-derived CDR1 and CDR2 are DFQATT and SNEGSKA (reference sequence). Trimming cost V 1 base and J 5 bases, with 14 bases left between them. Written as DNA, the CDR3 is TGCAGTGCTAGAGTTCACGAGGAGTTTTATGGCTACACCTTC. Translated, it gives CSARVHEEFYGYTF.

The CDR3 here is CASSLTGYGYTF. CDR3 nucleotides: TGTGCCAGCAGTTTGACTGGCTATGGCTACACCTTC. The chain recombines TRBV25-1 with TRBJ1-2; D gene ambiguous. The CDR3 is 12 amino acids. The ends were cut back, 5 bases at V and 4 bases at J, with 8 bases in the middle. Germline V gives CDR1 MGHDK, CDR2 SYGVNS.

This clonotype was recorded a few times. The chain employs TRBV27 and TRBJ2-7; D is unclear. This CDR3 has 13 residues. V was clipped by 5 bases and J by 2 bases, with 10 bases between them. Per germline, CDR1 MNHEY and CDR2 SMNVEV (reference sequence). This CDR3 is CASSPSVTYEQYF. In DNA form, the CDR3 reads TGTGCCAGCAGTCCCTCGGTTACCTACGAGCAGTACTTC.

The chain uses TRBV19 and TRBJ2-7; D may be TRBD1 (6 bases). Trimming took off 8 bases at V and 4 bases at J, with 15 bases between the two ends. Germline assignment: CDR1 LNHDA and CDR2 SQIVND (reference sequence). This CDR3 region has 13 residues. CDR3 coding DNA: TGTGCCAGTCGCGAGGCGACAGGATACGAGCAGTACTTC. Its protein product is CASREATGYEQYF.

This clonotype was observed at least ten times. The rearrangement joins TRBV7-8 to TRBJ2-7, with D maybe TRBD1 (6 bases). V lost 5 bases and J 2 bases, leaving 10 bases between the germline ends. The V gene's germline CDR1 is SGHVS and CDR2 FQNEAQ. The CDR3 is made up of 13 amino acids. The DNA for the CDR3 is TGTGCCAGCAGCGTCGGACAGACCTACGAGCAGTACTTC. Protein sequence: CASSVGQTYEQYF.

This chain uses TRBV7-2 with TRBJ2-1; D may be TRBD1 or TRBD2 (6 bases each). CDR3 size: 16 residues. Germline assignment: CDR1 SGHTA and CDR2 FQGNSA. V was clipped by 4 bases and J by 10 bases, with 23 bases between them. The CDR3 DNA follows: TGTGCCAGCAGCTCATCAGCCGGGACTGGGACATTAGAGCAGTTCTTC. Protein: CASSSSAGTGTLEQFF.

This clonotype was found a few times. The rearrangement links TRBV27 to TRBJ2-7, with a possible D match to TRBD2 (5 bases). The germline gives CDR1 MNHEY, CDR2 SMNVEV (reference sequence). The CDR3 spans 12 residues. V was trimmed by 10 bases and J by 3 bases, leaving 13 bases between them. The CDR3 DNA sequence: TGTGCCACCAAGAGGGAGAACTACGAGCAGTACTTC. Translated: CATKRENYEQYF.

CDR3 DNA: TGTGCCAGCAGTTTCCTAGCGGGGGGGCAAGAGACCCAGTACTTC. It is translated as CASSFLAGGQETQYF. The chain couples TRBV27 to TRBJ2-5; TRBD2 agrees at 12 bases. With 3 bases clipped from V and 2 bases from J, the junction kept 1 base outside the gene matches. CDR1 MNHEY and CDR2 SMNVEV come from the germline V gene (reference sequence). The CDR3 is 15 amino acids.

The chain has TRBV20-1 and TRBJ2-1, with D maybe TRBD2 (6 bases). Germline V gene sequence: CDR1 DFQATT, CDR2 SNEGSKA (reference sequence). V lost 4 bases and J lost 5, with 15 bases in between. The CDR3 contains 14 residues. The CDR3 region has the DNA TGCAGTGCTACGCCCCTCGGACTACACAATGAGCAGTTCTTC. Residues: CSATPLGLHNEQFF.

This sequence joins TRBV7-8 and TRBJ2-5; D is perhaps TRBD2 (5 bases). The CDR3 consists of 18 residues. Germline V gene lookup returns CDR1 SGHVS and CDR2 FQNEAQ. The germline V and J ends were trimmed by 1 base and 1 base, with 19 bases remaining between them. The CDR3 loop reads CASSLDPLDQRIQETQYF. The CDR3 DNA follows: TGTGCCAGCAGCTTAGATCCCCTGGACCAGCGGATCCAAGAGACCCAGTACTTC. Supplemented by reference TRBV7-8 and TRBJ2-5, the full variable domain reads GAGVSQSPRYKVAKRGQDVALRCDPISGHVSLFWYQQALGQGPEFLTYFQNEAQLDKSGLPSDRFFAERPEGSVSTLKIQRTQQEDSAVYLCASSLDPLDQRIQETQYFGPGTRLLVL.